The next 28 T cell receptor beta chains were all read from a single sample in a study of neurological immune-mediated disorders. TCRdb passed the 5' RACE reads through MiXCR, listing each CDR3 protein once. Found here are under 80,000 distinct CDR3 sequences, 14% of them singletons; the top ten hold about 6.8%. The sample taken for sequencing was PBMCs. These TCRs come from a woman aged 45-65 years in good health.

This clonotype appeared many times. The rearrangement uses TRBV20-1 and TRBJ2-2; possibly TRBD2 for D (6 bases). V was trimmed by 2 bases and J by 4 bases, leaving 8 bases between them. In germline, CDR1 is DFQATT, CDR2 SNEGSKA (reference sequence). The CDR3 is made up of 13 amino acids. CDR3 loop: CSARISGTGELFF. The CDR3 DNA is TGCAGTGCTAGAATTAGCGGCACCGGGGAGCTGTTTTTT.

This clonotype was detected ten times or more. CDR3 sequence (DNA): TGTGCCACCAGCAGAGAAATCGGCTACGAGCAGTACTTC. It yields the protein CATSREIGYEQYF. The chain joins TRBV15 to TRBJ2-7, with unresolved D. The V and J ends lost 0 bases and 3 bases respectively, with 6 bases between them. Germline CDR1 LNHNV, CDR2 YYDKDF (reference sequence). This CDR3 spans 13 amino acids.

This clonotype was observed at least ten times. J is TRBJ2-5 and V is TRBV5-1; 11 nucleotides align to TRBD1. This CDR3 has 15 residues. CDR1 SGHRS and CDR2 YFSETQ come from the germline V gene. The ends lost 4 bases at V and 2 bases at J; junction bases unmatched: 4. The DNA for the CDR3 is TGCGCCAGCAGCGTCCGGGACAGGGGGCAAGAGACCCAGTACTTC. Its translation is CASSVRDRGQETQYF. Full variable domain (remainder filled in from reference TRBV5-1 and TRBJ2-5): KAGVTQTPRYLIKTRGQQVTLSCSPISGHRSVSWYQQTPGQGLQFLFEYFSETQRNKGNFPGRFSGRQFSNSRSEMNVSTLELGDSALYLCASSVRDRGQETQYFGPGTRLLVL.

This clonotype was seen repeatedly, ten times or more. V is TRBV2 and J is TRBJ2-7; 11 bases match TRBD2. V shed 2 bases and J 5 bases; nucleotides not matched to a gene: 5. The CDR3 is 15 residues long. In germline, CDR1 is SNHLY, CDR2 FYNNEI. For the CDR3, the DNA is TGTGCCAGCAGTGAAATGACTAGCGGGATCGACGAGCAGTACTTC. This codes for CASSEMTSGIDEQYF.

The sample holds many counts of this clonotype. The chain has TRBV5-1 and TRBJ2-1; no reliable D call. Per the germline V gene, CDR1 is SGHRS and CDR2 is YFSETQ. This CDR3 region has 15 residues. V lost 1 base to trimming and J lost 2 bases, with 10 bases between them. Here the CDR3 DNA reads TGCGCCAGCAGCTTGAGCCAGCTACCCTACAATGAGCAGTTCTTC. Translation gives CASSLSQLPYNEQFF.

This clonotype was seen more than once but under ten times. The V gene is TRBV5-1, the J gene TRBJ1-2; 8 bases fit TRBD1. CDR1 and CDR2 from the germline V gene are SGHRS and YFSETQ. The CDR3 covers 15 residues. J gave up 4 bases and V 4 bases, and 9 bases lay outside the gene matches. The CDR3 is CASSPGDRLGYGYTF. The CDR3 DNA sequence: TGCGCCAGCAGCCCCGGGGACAGGCTTGGCTATGGCTACACCTTC.

This clonotype was picked up many times. The J gene is TRBJ1-4, the V gene TRBV14, with D uncertain. Germline V gene data show CDR1 as SGHDN and CDR2 as FVKESK. V lost 1 base to trimming and J lost 4 bases, with 7 bases between them. This CDR3 spans 14 amino acids. CDR3 protein: CASSQGGFNEKLFF. The CDR3, as DNA: TGTGCCAGCAGCCAAGGAGGGTTTAATGAAAAACTGTTTTTT.

In its sample, this clonotype was seen many times. The rearrangement joins TRBV27 to TRBJ2-1, with a weak D call TRBD1 (6 bases). Germline CDR1 and CDR2: MNHEY and SMNVEV (reference sequence). The CDR3 has 15 residues. The ends were cut back, 4 bases at V and 4 bases at J, with 14 bases in the middle. Here the CDR3 reads CASSSRTGFYNEQFF. CDR3 DNA: TGTGCCAGCAGTTCGAGAACAGGGTTTTACAATGAGCAGTTCTTC.

At least ten counts were recorded for this clonotype. The chain recombines TRBV5-5 with TRBJ2-1; D possibly uses TRBD1 or TRBD2 (5 bases each). V was trimmed by 4 bases and J by 0 bases, leaving 11 bases between them. CDR3 length: 15 amino acids. Germline V gene sequence: CDR1 SGHKS, CDR2 YYEKEE (reference sequence). The CDR3 sequence is CASSTGPNSYNEQFF. DNA for the CDR3: TGTGCCAGCAGCACGGGGCCGAACTCCTACAATGAGCAGTTCTTC.

This clonotype was counted at least ten times. This rearrangement joins TRBV20-1 to TRBJ1-1; D ambiguous. V lost 0 bases, J lost 6 bases, and 14 bases lay in between. The CDR3 loop spans 14 amino acids. Per the germline V gene, CDR1 is DFQATT and CDR2 is SNEGSKA (reference sequence). The CDR3 reads CSARDHQVLAEAFF. CDR3 sequence (DNA): TGCAGTGCTAGAGATCATCAGGTTTTAGCTGAAGCTTTCTTT.

This clonotype was seen many times. The limits of the CDR3 on the DNA are not certain, so only TCRdb's listed CDR3 is given. The chain combines TRBV5-5 with TRBJ1-2; the table's TRBD1 call for D was not verified on the DNA. The CDR3 totals 12 residues, both ends included. Germline CDR1 SGHKS, CDR2 YYEKEE (reference sequence). The CDR3 sequence is CASSWGAGSDTF.

This clonotype was counted at least ten times. V usage is TRBV5-1 and J usage is TRBJ2-7, with D perhaps TRBD2 (6 bases). The V end was cut by 2 bases, the J end by 2 bases, with 11 bases between. This CDR3 is built from 14 residues. Per the germline V gene, CDR1 is SGHRS and CDR2 is YFSETQ. CDR3 nucleotide sequence: TGCGCCAGCAGCTTTGCGGGACGTCCCTACGAGCAGTACTTC. It specifies CASSFAGRPYEQYF.

The chain uses TRBV28 and TRBJ1-4, with 7 bases aligning to TRBD1. This CDR3 has 15 amino acids. The germline CDR1 and CDR2 sequences are MDHEN and SYDVKM. The junction had 12 bases not matched to a gene; V was cut back by 7 bases and J by 7 bases. In DNA form, the CDR3 reads TGTGCCAGCACTCTCAGACAGGGAGGCCCTGAAAAACTGTTTTTT. Protein: CASTLRQGGPEKLFF.

This rearrangement joins TRBV29-1 to TRBJ2-5, with a possible D match to TRBD2 (7 bases). The CDR3 is 13 residues long. Trimming took off 7 bases at V and 5 bases at J, with 17 bases between the two ends. The germline V gene has CDR1 SQVTM and CDR2 ANQGSEA. The CDR3 here is CSARGGLGETQYF. DNA of the CDR3: TGCAGCGCCAGGGGAGGGCTCGGGGAGACCCAGTACTTC.

This clonotype was observed many times. This chain joins TRBV28 and TRBJ1-1; 7 nucleotides match TRBD1. J gave up 8 bases and V 5 bases, and 14 bases lay outside the gene matches. The CDR3 runs to 15 residues. Germline V gene data show CDR1 as MDHEN and CDR2 as SYDVKM. The DNA for the CDR3 is TGTGCCAGCAGTCTCTTAGGGGGCGGCAGGAGAGAAGCTTTCTTT. Translating gives CASSLLGGGRREAFF.

This clonotype was counted at least ten times. The genes are TRBV12-3 or TRBV12-4 and TRBJ1-2, with D possibly matching TRBD1 (5 bases). This CDR3 region has 15 residues. Trimming removed 7 bases at V and 5 bases at J, with 20 bases between. This chain's CDR3 is CASNPTRGHGYGYTF. The CDR3 bases are TGTGCCAGCAACCCTACGCGGGGCCACGGATATGGCTACACCTTC.

In this sample, this clonotype turned up many times. The chain links TRBV3-1 to TRBJ2-4; D gene uncertain. Trimming shortened V by 3 bases and J by 6 bases, and 9 bases separated the two germline ends. Germline lookup yields CDR1 LGHDT and CDR2 YNNKEL (reference sequence). The CDR3 contains 13 residues. The CDR3 sequence: CASSHRGVNIQYF. In nucleotides, the CDR3 is TGTGCCAGCAGCCATCGTGGGGTAAACATTCAGTACTTC.

This clonotype was seen ten or more times. The chain combines TRBV5-1 with TRBJ2-1; D is uncertain. The CDR3 is made up of 15 amino acids. The germline V and J ends were trimmed by 0 bases and 6 bases, with 13 bases remaining between them. CDR1 and CDR2 (germline): SGHRS, YFSETQ. The CDR3 is CASSLAGLGVNEQFF. The CDR3 DNA follows: TGCGCCAGCAGCTTGGCAGGTCTCGGAGTCAATGAGCAGTTCTTC.

In this sample, this clonotype turned up many times. The chain uses TRBV20-1 and TRBJ1-1; possibly TRBD1 for D (6 bases). Trimming took 3 bases from V and 6 from J, leaving 14 bases between them. Germline CDR1 is DFQATT and CDR2 is SNEGSKA (reference sequence). This CDR3 region has 13 residues. CDR3 sequence (DNA): TGCAGTGCTAGGAAAGGGACACTGCCTGAAGCTTTCTTT. It yields the protein CSARKGTLPEAFF.

There are many counts of this clonotype. The chain is built from TRBV10-3 and TRBJ1-1; D is unresolved. CDR1 and CDR2 from the germline V gene are ENHRY and SYGVKD. This CDR3 region has 11 residues. The V end lost 6 bases, the J end lost 9 bases, and 11 bases lay between the germline ends. CDR3 sequence reads: CAISGRIKAFF. The CDR3 DNA reads as TGTGCCATCAGCGGACGAATAAAAGCTTTCTTT.

The chain links TRBV29-1 to TRBJ2-7; D is perhaps TRBD1 or TRBD2 (6 bases each). The germline gives CDR1 SQVTM, CDR2 ANQGSEA. The V end was cut by 5 bases, the J end by 2 bases, with 13 bases between. The CDR3 has 13 residues. CDR3 DNA sequence: TGCAGCGTTCAAGGGGGGAACACCTACGAGCAGTACTTC. Residues: CSVQGGNTYEQYF.

This sequence joins TRBV7-9 and TRBJ1-3, with TRBD1 as a possible D gene (5 bases). V was trimmed by 3 bases and J by 0 bases, leaving 12 bases between them. The CDR3 has 16 residues. The V gene's germline CDR1 is SEHNR and CDR2 FQNEAQ (reference sequence). The CDR3: CASSFGTASSGNTIYF. The CDR3 DNA reads TGTGCCAGCAGCTTTGGGACTGCCTCCTCTGGAAACACCATATATTTT.

Ten or more counts support this clonotype. The chain carries TRBV28 and TRBJ1-2; D might be TRBD1 (6 bases). The germline V gene has CDR1 MDHEN and CDR2 SYDVKM. Trimming took 6 bases from V and 3 from J, leaving 11 bases between them. The CDR3 is made up of 13 amino acids. The CDR3 spells CASSRTAHYGYTF. The CDR3 DNA is TGTGCCAGCAGCAGGACAGCGCACTATGGCTACACCTTC.

There are many counts of this clonotype. V and J are TRBV18 and TRBJ1-1; D uncertain. CDR3 length: 12 residues. V was clipped by 6 bases and J by 7 bases, with 12 bases between them. CDR1 and CDR2 (germline): KGHSH, LQKENI. The CDR3 coding sequence is TGTGCCAGCTCGGTCCTAGGGTATGAAGCTTTCTTT. It specifies CASSVLGYEAFF.

This clonotype showed up many times. CDR3 in amino acids: CASSLGPENQPQHF. Here the CDR3 DNA reads TGTGCCAGCAGCCTAGGGCCCGAGAATCAGCCCCAGCATTTT. The chain recombines TRBV9 with TRBJ1-5; no firm D call. The CDR3 runs 14 residues. CDR1 is SGDLS, CDR2 YYNGEE, per germline. Trimming removed 4 bases at V and 4 bases at J, with 12 bases between.

Ten or more counts support this clonotype. The CDR3 loop reads CASSPGGPESYNEQFF. The CDR3, as DNA: TGTGCCAGCAGTCCGGGAGGGCCGGAGTCCTACAATGAGCAGTTCTTC. The V gene is TRBV28, the J gene TRBJ2-1, with TRBD2 identical over 8 bases. The CDR3 runs 16 residues. Per germline, CDR1 MDHEN and CDR2 SYDVKM. Trimming cost V 5 bases and J 1 base; bases outside gene matches: 7.

This clonotype was counted at least ten times. This chain connects TRBV7-2 to TRBJ2-3; weak D call: TRBD2 (6 bases). From germline, CDR1 is SGHTA and CDR2 FQGNSA. Trimming pared 2 bases from V and 3 bases from J, leaving 15 bases between. The CDR3 contains 16 residues. CDR3 amino acids: CASSLRRGGTTDTQYF. The CDR3 DNA sequence: TGTGCCAGCAGCTTACGGAGAGGCGGGACGACAGATACGCAGTATTTT.

This clonotype has a count of ten or more. The chain is built from TRBV5-1 and TRBJ1-1; TRBD1 aligns across 8 bases. The V gene's germline CDR1 is SGHRS and CDR2 YFSETQ. The CDR3 loop spans 16 amino acids. V was pared by 0 bases and J by 0 bases, with 4 bases of the junction left unmatched. CDR3 DNA: TGCGCCAGCAGCTTGGGGCAGGGGGCCATGAACACTGAAGCTTTCTTT. Translated, it gives CASSLGQGAMNTEAFF.